This is a list of T cell receptor beta chains from one sample in a study of blood T cell repertoires in COVID-19. Profiling relied on immunoSEQ multiplex PCR, and the TCRdb table lists in-frame clones only, not all of them. Among 250,000 to 350,000 clones listed, 90% were seen once. Sequencing was done on a sample of PBMCs or T cells enriched from blood (not recorded which). The receptors come from a woman aged 25 to 39 who had recovered from COVID-19. The CDR3 runs from the conserved cysteine through the conserved F or W. The order of the fields is clone size, D gene, V gene, J gene, CDR3 DNA, CDR3 protein. D genes are given only for firm matches. Clone size appears in some rows only: once, few, many, or a class for an expanded clone.

-,-,TRBV6-5,TRBJ2-2,TGTGCCAGCAGTTACTCGAAGGGGGGGATCACCGGGGAGCTGTTTTTT,CASSYSKGGITGELFF
-,TRBD1,TRBV28,TRBJ2-7,TGTGCCAGCAGTTCAAAACAGGGGGCCCGAACGGGCGAGCAGTACTTC,CASSSKQGARTGEQYF
-,TRBD1,TRBV14,TRBJ2-3,TGTGCCAGCAGCCAAGAAGGGGAGGACAGGGATAGGAATACGCAGTATTTT,CASSQEGEDRDRNTQYF
-,TRBD1,TRBV6-4,TRBJ1-6,TGTGCCAGCAGTGACTCCCGACAGGGCCGTAATTCACCCCTCCACTTT,CASSDSRQGRNSPLHF
-,-,TRBV9,TRBJ1-2,TGTGCCAGCAGCGTAGCAGAGGGCGGCTATGGCTACACCTTC,CASSVAEGGYGYTF
once,TRBD1,TRBV6-5,TRBJ1-2,TGTGCCAGCAGACTCGGACAGGTGGATGGCTACACCTTC,CASRLGQVDGYTF
-,-,TRBV15,TRBJ2-4,TGTGCCACCACAACACTAGCCGCGGGAAACATTCAGTACTTC,CATTTLAAGNIQYF
-,-,TRBV6-5,TRBJ2-3,TGTGCCAGCAGTTACTCCGGACAGACCCTCGGAGATACGCAGTATTTT,CASSYSGQTLGDTQYF
once,-,TRBV5-1,TRBJ1-3,TGCGCCAGCAGCTACAATGGAAACACCATATATTTT,CASSYNGNTIYF
-,TRBD2,TRBV7-9,TRBJ2-7,TGTGCCAGCAGCTCGGGGGGGGCCGGGCTGGACGAGCAGTACTTC,CASSSGGAGLDEQYF
-,TRBD2,TRBV29-1,TRBJ2-1,TGCAGCGCCCGCGAGCGGGACCTGTACAATGAGCAGTTCTTC,CSARERDLYNEQFF
-,TRBD2,TRBV15,TRBJ2-7,TGTGCCACCAGCACCTCTAGCGGGAGGATACGAGGCGAGCAGTACTTC,CATSTSSGRIRGEQYF
-,-,TRBV21-1,TRBJ2-7,TGTGCCAGCCGGGCTCGGGTTTTTCTGTGGGAGGAGAATGATTACGAGCAGTACTTC,CASRARVFLWEENDYEQYF
-,-,TRBV9,TRBJ2-1,TGTGCCAGCAGCGTAGCGGGAGCCCACTACAATGAGCAGTTCTTC,CASSVAGAHYNEQFF
-,TRBD1,TRBV28,TRBJ1-1,TGTGCCAGCACCGAAGGGACAGCGAACACTGAAGCTTTCTTT,CASTEGTANTEAFF
-,-,TRBV3-1/TRBV3-2,TRBJ2-1,TGTGCCAGCAGCCAAGATCCAGGGTTGAGTGAGCAGTTCTTC,CASSQDPGLSEQFF
few,-,TRBV15,TRBJ2-1,TGTGCCACCAGCAGAGATCGGGGGTTGGACTCCCACTACAATGAGCAGTTCTTC,CATSRDRGLDSHYNEQFF
-,-,TRBV10-3,TRBJ2-1,TGTGCCATCAGTGAGCCGTTACCTGGGGCACTCTCCTACAATGAGCAGTTCTTC,CAISEPLPGALSYNEQFF
-,-,TRBV7-2,TRBJ1-1,TGTGCCAGCAGCTTAGGCTGGGGGCTGACGACGAACACTGAAGCTTTCTTT,CASSLGWGLTTNTEAFF
-,-,TRBV7-6,TRBJ1-1,TGTGCCAGCAGCTTACAATCAGGCGGGGGCACTGAAGCTTTCTTT,CASSLQSGGGTEAFF
-,TRBD1,TRBV30,TRBJ1-4,TGTGCCCTCGGGACAGGGAGTGAAAAACTGTTTTTT,CALGTGSEKLFF
-,-,TRBV7-9,TRBJ2-1,TGTGCCAGCAGGTCCGGAATGGGCGGCGCGGGTGAGCAGTTCTTC,CASRSGMGGAGEQFF
-,-,TRBV4-1,TRBJ2-3,TGCGCCAGCAGCCAGTTCTACCTAAGCACAGATACGCAGTATTTT,CASSQFYLSTDTQYF
once,-,TRBV6-1,TRBJ1-2,TGTGCCAGCAGTGAAGTTGTGGGGGGGTATGGCTACACCTTC,CASSEVVGGYGYTF
once,-,TRBV28,TRBJ2-7,TGTGCCAGCAGTTTTGAGTCCTACGAGCAGTACTTC,CASSFESYEQYF
-,TRBD1,TRBV28,TRBJ1-2,TGTGCCAGCAGTCCAGGGGGCGCGGACTATGGCTACACCTTC,CASSPGGADYGYTF
-,TRBD1,TRBV27,TRBJ2-1,TGTGCCAGCCGCACCGGGACAGGCGCAAGCTCCTACAATGAGCAGTTCTTC,CASRTGTGASSYNEQFF
once,-,TRBV6-5,TRBJ2-4,TGTGCCAGCAGGGGCCTAGCCAAAAACATTCAGTACTTC,CASRGLAKNIQYF
-,TRBD1,TRBV28,TRBJ2-7,TGTGCCAGCCTCTCGGGACAGGGGGCCTACGAGCAGTACTTC,CASLSGQGAYEQYF
-,-,TRBV12-3/TRBV12-4,TRBJ1-6,TGTGCCAGCAGCTACGACTGGGATTCACCCCTCCACTTT,CASSYDWDSPLHF
-,-,TRBV4-3,TRBJ2-7,TGCGCCAGCAGCCAAGCGTGGGGAGGGGGCGAGCAGTACTTC,CASSQAWGGGEQYF
-,TRBD1,TRBV6-2/TRBV6-3,TRBJ2-7,TGTGCCAGCAGTTACCTTCTGGGACAGGGCACCTACGAGCAGTACTTC,CASSYLLGQGTYEQYF
-,TRBD2,TRBV11-2,TRBJ2-7,TGTGCCAGCAGCTTGGGAGCGGGGGTCCTCGAGCAGTACTTC,CASSLGAGVLEQYF
-,TRBD2,TRBV28,TRBJ2-7,TGTGCCAGCAGTCCCCTCCAAACGGGGGGCTACGAGCAGTACTTC,CASSPLQTGGYEQYF
-,-,TRBV7-2,TRBJ2-1,TGTGCCAGCAGCTCCCCCCGCCCAACTAGTAATGAGCAGTTCTTC,CASSSPRPTSNEQFF
-,TRBD1,TRBV6-5,TRBJ2-7,TGTGCCAGCAGCCCCGGGACAGGGCACTACGAGCAGTACTTC,CASSPGTGHYEQYF
-,-,TRBV7-9,TRBJ2-1,TGTGCCAGCAGCTTTTGGGGGGAGAATGAGCAGTTCTTC,CASSFWGENEQFF
-,-,TRBV5-4,TRBJ2-4,TGTGCCAGCAGCTTGTTCGGGGATCGAGCCAAAAACATTCAGTACTTC,CASSLFGDRAKNIQYF
-,TRBD2,TRBV4-1,TRBJ2-1,TGCGCCAGCAGCTTAGCGGGAGGGCTGGACAATGAGCAGTTCTTC,CASSLAGGLDNEQFF
-,-,TRBV28,TRBJ2-7,TGTGCCAGCAGTTTTGGCAGGGGCTCCTACGAGCAGTACTTC,CASSFGRGSYEQYF
-,-,TRBV11-1,TRBJ2-7,TGTGCCAGCAGTCGTGAGAGGGTGGGGTCCTACGAGCAGTACTTC,CASSRERVGSYEQYF
-,TRBD1,TRBV27,TRBJ2-7,TGTGCCAGCAGTTCAGGGACAGGGGACGAGCAGTACTTC,CASSSGTGDEQYF
-,TRBD1,TRBV9,TRBJ2-1,TGTGCCAGCAGCGAACGGACAGGGGGCTACAATGAGCAGTTCTTC,CASSERTGGYNEQFF
few,-,TRBV5-1,TRBJ1-6,TGCGCCAGCAGCTTGACGGTCAATACAGTTAATTCACCCCTCCACTTT,CASSLTVNTVNSPLHF
-,-,TRBV7-2,TRBJ2-7,TGTGCCAGCAGCTTACTCTGGAGGGAGCAGTACTTC,CASSLLWREQYF
-,-,TRBV21-1,TRBJ1-6,TGTGCCAGCAGCAAAGTACCCAGGGGAACTAATTCACCCCTCCACTTT,CASSKVPRGTNSPLHF
-,-,TRBV19,TRBJ2-1,TGTGCCAGTAGTGAGCAGGGCAATGAGCAGTTCTTC,CASSEQGNEQFF
-,-,TRBV6-2/TRBV6-3,TRBJ2-1,TGTGCCAGCAGCTCCCGCGGGGGCCGATACAATGAGCAGTTCTTC,CASSSRGGRYNEQFF
-,-,TRBV18,TRBJ1-1,TGTGCCAGCTCACCCAGTTCAAAAAGGGGTGACGCTGAAGCTTTCTTT,CASSPSSKRGDAEAFF
-,TRBD2,TRBV10-3,TRBJ2-3,TGTGCCATCAGTGAGACAAGCGGGAGAACAGATACGCAGTATTTT,CAISETSGRTDTQYF
-,-,TRBV28,TRBJ1-2,TGTGCCAGCAGTTTTGGCAGTCGCTATGGCTACACCTTC,CASSFGSRYGYTF
-,TRBD1,TRBV6-1,TRBJ1-5,TGTGCCAGCAGTGAAGCCACAGGGGGAGGCCAGCCCCAGCATTTT,CASSEATGGGQPQHF
-,TRBD2,TRBV28,TRBJ2-6,TGTGCCAGCAGTTTTCTGGGCACGGGGAGGGTTGGGGCCAACGTCCTGACTTTC,CASSFLGTGRVGANVLTF
-,TRBD1,TRBV20-1,TRBJ1-6,TGCAGTGCTAGTCATCGGACAGGGATCAACTCACCCCTCCACTTT,CSASHRTGINSPLHF